Detailed here is one TCR beta chain. The CDR3 sequence is 18 residues long. The junction had 6 bases not matched to a gene; V was cut back by 1 base and J by 2 bases. Per germline, CDR1 MGHRA and CDR2 YSYEKL. This specimen belongs to a study of blood T cell repertoires in COVID-19. Profiling relied on immunoSEQ multiplex PCR, and the TCRdb table lists in-frame clones only, not all of them. The top ten hold 2% to 3% of the sample, which has approximately 150,000 clones, around nine tenths seen once. This TCR derives from an elderly woman with COVID-19, enrolled during active disease. The chain links TRBV4-1 to TRBJ2-2; 11 bases map to TRBD2. The specimen sequenced was peripheral blood. The CDR3 coding sequence is TGCGCCAGCAGCCAAGTCCCCCTAGCGGGAGGAAACACCGGGGAGCTGTTTTTT. Translation gives CASSQVPLAGGNTGELFF.